A selection of T cell receptor beta chains follows, all from one sample in a study of T cell responses to AZD1222 COVID-19 vaccine. The data were produced by immunoSEQ multiplex PCR, yet TCRdb's version contains in-frame clones alone and is incomplete. The repertoire includes fewer than 130,000 clones, roughly 92% of them detected once, and 2% to 3% sits in the top ten. The sample here was peripheral blood, taken 28 days after the second AZD1222 dose. The source of these receptors is an adult who received the AZD1222 COVID-19 vaccine. CDR3s include the opening cysteine and the closing phenylalanine or tryptophan. A D gene is named only where the DNA matches it firmly. Size values are once, few and many counts, or a class for expanded clones, and some rows have none.

NA NA TRBJ1-6 TRBV12-3/TRBV12-4 CASHRTSNSPLHF TGTGCCAGTCATAGGACCTCTAATTCACCCCTCCACTTT
NA NA TRBJ1-1 TRBV3-1/TRBV3-2 CASSQGGMNTEAFF TGTGCCAGCAGCCAAGGGGGAATGAACACTGAAGCTTTCTTT
NA TRBD2 TRBJ2-3 TRBV7-9 CASSQGLAGSWDTQYF TGTGCCAGCAGCCAGGGACTAGCGGGTTCGTGGGATACGCAGTATTTT
NA NA TRBJ2-2 TRBV7-2 CASSLRPLEVETGELFF TGTGCCAGCAGCTTACGACCGCTGGAGGTAGAAACCGGGGAGCTGTTTTTT
NA TRBD2 TRBJ2-3 TRBV5-1 CASSLVAGFTDTQYF TGCGCCAGCAGCTTGGTAGCGGGGTTCACAGATACGCAGTATTTT
NA NA TRBJ1-6 TRBV3-1/TRBV3-2 CASSQGYNSPLHF TGTGCCAGCAGCCAAGGCTATAATTCACCCCTCCACTTT
NA TRBD1 TRBJ2-5 TRBV28 CASSLLGGQGKQETQYF TGTGCCAGCAGTTTATTAGGGGGACAGGGGAAGCAAGAGACCCAGTACTTC
NA NA TRBJ2-3 TRBV3-1/TRBV3-2 CASSARGTDTQYF TGTGCCAGCAGCGCTAGGGGCACAGATACGCAGTATTTT
NA NA TRBJ1-1 TRBV9 CASSVRVGTEAFF TGTGCCAGCAGCGTACGGGTAGGCACTGAAGCTTTCTTT
NA TRBD2 TRBJ2-1 TRBV5-4 CASSLPAGASSYNEQFF TGTGCCAGCAGCTTGCCAGCGGGGGCAAGCTCCTACAATGAGCAGTTCTTC
once NA TRBJ1-1 TRBV5-1 CASSRDGRNTEAFF TGCGCCAGCAGCCGGGACGGCAGAAACACTGAAGCTTTCTTT
NA NA TRBJ2-3 TRBV7-2 CASRLDFTDTQYF TGTGCCAGCAGGCTGGACTTCACAGATACGCAGTATTTT
once TRBD1 TRBJ1-6 TRBV30 CAWSTIEPGQGNSPLHF TGTGCCTGGAGTACGATCGAACCGGGACAGGGGAATTCACCCCTCCACTTT
NA NA TRBJ1-2 TRBV27 CASSPDRWAYGYTF TGTGCCAGCAGCCCCGACAGGTGGGCCTATGGCTACACCTTC
NA NA TRBJ2-6 TRBV27 CASRPGSVGANVLTF TGTGCCAGCAGACCGGGCTCTGTTGGGGCCAACGTCCTGACTTTC
NA NA TRBJ1-2 TRBV19 CASSIGPYGYTF TGTGCCAGTAGTATCGGCCCTTATGGCTACACCTTC
NA TRBD2 TRBJ2-3 TRBV29-1 CSVVLTSGVSTDTQYF TGCAGCGTTGTACTCACTAGCGGGGTTAGCACAGATACGCAGTATTTT
NA NA TRBJ1-2 TRBV29-1 CSVAGGYGYTF TGCAGCGTTGCGGGGGGCTATGGCTACACCTTC
NA TRBD1 TRBJ1-2 TRBV2 CASLGQGVFIVGYTF TGTGCCAGCCTCGGACAGGGTGTATTTATTGTTGGCTACACCTTC
NA NA TRBJ2-2 TRBV7-7 CASTDGFNTGELFF TGTGCTAGCACAGACGGGTTCAACACCGGGGAGCTGTTTTTT
NA TRBD1 TRBJ1-2 TRBV5-1 CATRPQGNYGYTF TGCGCCACCCGACCACAGGGGAACTATGGCTACACCTTC
NA NA TRBJ2-3 TRBV11-3 CASSLGRDARDTQYF TGTGCCAGCAGCTTAGGTCGGGACGCCCGAGATACGCAGTATTTT
NA NA TRBJ1-2 TRBV7-9 CASSFGPGYGYTF TGTGCCAGCAGCTTCGGCCCGGGGTATGGCTACACCTTC
NA NA TRBJ1-4 TRBV10-3 CAISEGLSEKLFF TGTGCCATCAGTGAGGGCCTCTCTGAAAAACTGTTTTTT
NA NA TRBJ1-2 TRBV5-4 CASSEEVGVSPNYGYTF TGTGCCAGCAGCGAAGAGGTGGGGGTCTCACCTAACTATGGCTACACCTTC
NA TRBD1 TRBJ1-4 TRBV28 CASKITGTGGSTNEKLFF TGTGCCAGCAAAATAACCGGGACAGGGGGCTCAACTAATGAAAAACTGTTTTTT
NA NA TRBJ1-2 TRBV7-9 CASSLDTRDGYTF TGTGCCAGCAGCTTAGACACCCGGGATGGCTACACCTTC
NA NA TRBJ1-2 TRBV9 CASSVSRAGDGYTF TGTGCCAGCAGCGTAAGCCGGGCCGGAGATGGCTACACCTTC
NA NA TRBJ1-2 TRBV7-2 CASSSQVLRNYGYTF TGTGCCAGCAGCTCCCAAGTTCTGCGAAACTATGGCTACACCTTC
NA NA TRBJ1-2 TRBV16 CASSQSAVLSGYGYTF TGTGCCAGCAGCCAATCGGCAGTCCTATCAGGGTATGGCTACACCTTC
NA NA TRBJ1-2 TRBV3-1/TRBV3-2 CASSQDRDYGYTF TGTGCCAGCAGCCAAGACAGGGATTATGGCTACACCTTC
NA NA TRBJ2-3 TRBV7-5 CVRSYPGPGVTDTQYF TGTGTCAGAAGCTACCCGGGGCCGGGGGTGACAGATACGCAGTATTTT
NA TRBD1 TRBJ1-4 TRBV30 CAWSVTGAGRLTEKLFF TGTGCCTGGAGTGTTACAGGGGCAGGTCGATTGACTGAAAAACTGTTTTTT
NA NA TRBJ1-3 TRBV4-2 CASSQGIQGESGNTIYF TGTGCCAGCAGCCAGGGGATACAGGGCGAATCTGGAAACACCATATATTTT
NA TRBD2 TRBJ2-7 TRBV6-2/TRBV6-3 CASSYLSGGSYEQYF TGTGCCAGCAGTTACCTGAGCGGGGGAAGCTACGAGCAGTACTTC
few TRBD1 TRBJ2-7 TRBV11-2 CASSLYRGSEQYF TGTGCCAGCAGCTTATACAGGGGCAGCGAGCAGTACTTC
NA NA TRBJ2-3 TRBV5-1 CASSFADTQYF TGCGCCAGCAGCTTTGCCGATACGCAGTATTTT
NA NA TRBJ2-3 TRBV11-2 CASSLVGVATDTQYF TGTGCCAGCAGCCTAGTGGGGGTCGCCACAGATACGCAGTATTTT
NA TRBD1 TRBJ1-4 TRBV15 CATSPRQGHNEKLFF TGTGCCACCAGCCCCCGACAGGGCCATAATGAAAAACTGTTTTTT
once NA TRBJ1-2 TRBV6-5 CASSYGQGTYGYTF TGTGCCAGCAGTTACGGTCAGGGGACCTATGGCTACACCTTC
NA TRBD1 TRBJ1-4 TRBV7-6 CASSLRQGKRGEKLFF TGTGCCAGCAGCTTAAGACAGGGAAAAAGGGGGGAAAAACTGTTTTTT
NA NA TRBJ1-6 TRBV6-4 CASSGSGNNSPLHF TGTGCCAGCAGTGGGTCAGGGAATAATTCACCCCTCCACTTT